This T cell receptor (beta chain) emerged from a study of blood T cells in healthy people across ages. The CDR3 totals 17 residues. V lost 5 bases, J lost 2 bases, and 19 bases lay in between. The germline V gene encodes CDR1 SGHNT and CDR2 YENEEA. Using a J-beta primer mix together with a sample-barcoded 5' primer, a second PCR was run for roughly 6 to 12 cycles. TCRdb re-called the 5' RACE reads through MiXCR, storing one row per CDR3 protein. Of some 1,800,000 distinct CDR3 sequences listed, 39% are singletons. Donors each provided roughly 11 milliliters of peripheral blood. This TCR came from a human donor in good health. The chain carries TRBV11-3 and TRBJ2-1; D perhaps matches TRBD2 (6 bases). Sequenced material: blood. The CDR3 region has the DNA TGTGCCAGCAGCCCTAGACTAGGACGTCGCCCCTACAATGAGCAGTTCTTC. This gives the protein CASSPRLGRRPYNEQFF.